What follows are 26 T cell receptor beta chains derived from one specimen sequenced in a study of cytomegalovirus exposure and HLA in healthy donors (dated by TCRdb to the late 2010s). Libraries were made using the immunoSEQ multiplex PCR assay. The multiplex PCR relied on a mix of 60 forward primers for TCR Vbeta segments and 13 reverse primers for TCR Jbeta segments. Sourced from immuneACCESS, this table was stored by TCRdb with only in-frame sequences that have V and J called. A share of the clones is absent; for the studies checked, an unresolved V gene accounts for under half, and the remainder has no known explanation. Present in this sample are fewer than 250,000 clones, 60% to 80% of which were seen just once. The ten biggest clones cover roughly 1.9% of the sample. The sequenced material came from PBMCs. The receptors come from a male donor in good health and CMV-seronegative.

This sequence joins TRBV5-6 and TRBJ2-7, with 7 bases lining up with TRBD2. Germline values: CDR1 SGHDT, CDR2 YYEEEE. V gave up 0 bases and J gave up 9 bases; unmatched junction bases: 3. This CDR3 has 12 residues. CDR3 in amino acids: CASSLVGGRQYF. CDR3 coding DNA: TGTGCCAGCAGCTTGGTGGGAGGGCGGCAGTACTTC.

The CDR3: CASSAGDLYTEAFF. The CDR3 DNA reads TGTGCCAGCAGCGCAGGTGACCTCTACACTGAAGCTTTCTTT. This chain uses TRBV9 with TRBJ1-1; the D is unclear. The germline V gene has CDR1 SGDLS and CDR2 YYNGEE. The CDR3 loop spans 14 amino acids. The ends were cut back, 3 bases at V and 3 bases at J, with 12 bases in the middle.

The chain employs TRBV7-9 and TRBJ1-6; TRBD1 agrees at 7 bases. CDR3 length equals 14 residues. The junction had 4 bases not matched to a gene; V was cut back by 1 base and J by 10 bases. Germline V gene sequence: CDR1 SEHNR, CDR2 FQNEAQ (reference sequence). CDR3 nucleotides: TGTGCCAGCAGCTTAGAAGGGGGCGGGTCACCCCTCCACTTT. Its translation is CASSLEGGGSPLHF.

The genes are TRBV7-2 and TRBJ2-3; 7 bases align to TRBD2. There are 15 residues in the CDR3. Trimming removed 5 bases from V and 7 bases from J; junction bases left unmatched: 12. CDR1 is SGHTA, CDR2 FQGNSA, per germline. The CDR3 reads CASSHRGGGGNTQYF. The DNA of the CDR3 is TGTGCCAGCAGCCATCGAGGCGGGGGAGGAAATACGCAGTATTTT. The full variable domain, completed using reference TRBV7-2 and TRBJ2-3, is GAGVSQSPSNKVTEKGKDVELRCDPISGHTALYWYRQSLGQGLEFLIYFQGNSAPDKSGLPSDRFSAERTGGSVSTLTIQRTQQEDSAVYLCASSHRGGGGNTQYFGPGTRLTVL.

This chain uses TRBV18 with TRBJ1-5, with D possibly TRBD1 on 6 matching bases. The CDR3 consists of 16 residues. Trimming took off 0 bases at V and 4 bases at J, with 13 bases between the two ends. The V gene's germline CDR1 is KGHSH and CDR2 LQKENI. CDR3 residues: CASSPPPGAGNQPQHF. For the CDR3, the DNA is TGTGCCAGCTCACCACCCCCAGGGGCAGGGAATCAGCCCCAGCATTTT.

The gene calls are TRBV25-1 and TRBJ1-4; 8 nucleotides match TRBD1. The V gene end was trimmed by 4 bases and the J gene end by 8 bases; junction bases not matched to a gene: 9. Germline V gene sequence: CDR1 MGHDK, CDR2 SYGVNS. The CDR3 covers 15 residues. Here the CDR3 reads CASSGPWTGNEKLFF. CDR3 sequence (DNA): TGTGCCAGCAGTGGCCCCTGGACAGGGAACGAAAAACTGTTTTTT.

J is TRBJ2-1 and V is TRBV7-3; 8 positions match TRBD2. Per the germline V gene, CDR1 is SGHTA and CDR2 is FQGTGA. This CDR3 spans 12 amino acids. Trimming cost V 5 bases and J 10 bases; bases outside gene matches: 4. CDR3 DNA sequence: TGTGCCAGCAGCATCGGGACTAGGGAGCAGTTCTTC. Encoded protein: CASSIGTREQFF.

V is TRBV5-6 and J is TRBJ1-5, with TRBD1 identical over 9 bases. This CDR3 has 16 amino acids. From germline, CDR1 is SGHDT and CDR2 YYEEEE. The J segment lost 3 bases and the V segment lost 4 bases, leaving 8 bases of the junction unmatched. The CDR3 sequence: CASSPSGTGFNQPQHF. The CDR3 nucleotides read TGTGCCAGCAGCCCGTCCGGGACAGGGTTCAATCAGCCCCAGCATTTT.

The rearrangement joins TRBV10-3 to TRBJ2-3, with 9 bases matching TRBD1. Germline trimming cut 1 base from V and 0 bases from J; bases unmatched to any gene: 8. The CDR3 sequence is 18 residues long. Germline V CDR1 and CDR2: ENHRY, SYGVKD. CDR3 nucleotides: TGTGCCATCAGTGAGTTTTGGGACAGGGACTCTAGCACAGATACGCAGTATTTT. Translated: CAISEFWDRDSSTDTQYF.

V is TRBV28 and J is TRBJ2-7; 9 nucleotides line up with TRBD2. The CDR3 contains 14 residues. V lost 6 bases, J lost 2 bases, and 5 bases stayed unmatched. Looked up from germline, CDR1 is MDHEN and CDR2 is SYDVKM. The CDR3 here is CASSPSGRTYEQYF. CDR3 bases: TGTGCCAGCAGCCCGAGCGGGAGGACCTACGAGCAGTACTTC.

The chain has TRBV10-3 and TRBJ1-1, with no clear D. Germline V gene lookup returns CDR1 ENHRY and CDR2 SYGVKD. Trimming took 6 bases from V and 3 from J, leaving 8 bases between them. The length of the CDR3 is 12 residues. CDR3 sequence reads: CAISGFDTEAFF. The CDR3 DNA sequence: TGTGCCATCAGCGGGTTTGACACTGAAGCTTTCTTT.

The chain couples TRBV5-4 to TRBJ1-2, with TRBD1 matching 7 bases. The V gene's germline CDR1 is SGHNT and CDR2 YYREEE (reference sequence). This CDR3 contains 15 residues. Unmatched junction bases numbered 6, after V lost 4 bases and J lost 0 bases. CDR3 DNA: TGTGCCAGCAGCGCGCAAGGGGGCGCTAACTATGGCTACACCTTC. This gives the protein CASSAQGGANYGYTF.

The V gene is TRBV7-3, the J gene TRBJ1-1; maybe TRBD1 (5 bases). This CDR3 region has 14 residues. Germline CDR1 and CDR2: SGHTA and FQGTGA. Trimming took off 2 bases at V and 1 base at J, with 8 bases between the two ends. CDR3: CASSLGGENTEAFF. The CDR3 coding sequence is TGTGCCAGCAGCTTAGGAGGGGAGAACACTGAAGCTTTCTTT.

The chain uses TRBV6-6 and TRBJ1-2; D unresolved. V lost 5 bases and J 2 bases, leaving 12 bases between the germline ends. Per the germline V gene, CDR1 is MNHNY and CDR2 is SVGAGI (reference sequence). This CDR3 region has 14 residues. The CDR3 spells CASSHGRQNYGYTF. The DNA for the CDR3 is TGTGCCAGCAGTCATGGGAGGCAGAACTATGGCTACACCTTC.

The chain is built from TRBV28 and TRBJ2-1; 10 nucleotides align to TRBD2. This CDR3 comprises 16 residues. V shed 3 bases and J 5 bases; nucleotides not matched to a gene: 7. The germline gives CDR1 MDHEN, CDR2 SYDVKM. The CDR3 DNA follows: TGTGCCAGCAGTTTGGCTGGACTAGCGGATAACAATGAGCAGTTCTTC. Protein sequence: CASSLAGLADNNEQFF.

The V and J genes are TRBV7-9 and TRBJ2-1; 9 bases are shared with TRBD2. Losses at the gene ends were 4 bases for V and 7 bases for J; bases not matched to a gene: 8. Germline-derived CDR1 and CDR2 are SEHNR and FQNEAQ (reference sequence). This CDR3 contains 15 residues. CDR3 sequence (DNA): TGTGCCAGCAGCTCTGTAAGCGGGGGGTCAAATGAGCAGTTCTTC. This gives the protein CASSSVSGGSNEQFF.

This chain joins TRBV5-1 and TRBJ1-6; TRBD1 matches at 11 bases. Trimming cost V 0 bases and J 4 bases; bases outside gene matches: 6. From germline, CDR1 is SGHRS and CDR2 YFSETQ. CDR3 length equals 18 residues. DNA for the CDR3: TGCGCCAGCAGCTTGGAGTGGGGGACAGGGGGATATAATTCACCCCTCCACTTT. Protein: CASSLEWGTGGYNSPLHF.

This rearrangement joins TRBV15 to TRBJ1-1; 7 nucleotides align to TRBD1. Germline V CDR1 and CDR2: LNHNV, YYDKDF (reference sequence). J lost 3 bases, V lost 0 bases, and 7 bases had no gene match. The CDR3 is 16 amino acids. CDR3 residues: CATSRDTTGRDTEAFF. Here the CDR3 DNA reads TGTGCCACCAGCAGAGATACGACAGGGCGGGACACTGAAGCTTTCTTT.

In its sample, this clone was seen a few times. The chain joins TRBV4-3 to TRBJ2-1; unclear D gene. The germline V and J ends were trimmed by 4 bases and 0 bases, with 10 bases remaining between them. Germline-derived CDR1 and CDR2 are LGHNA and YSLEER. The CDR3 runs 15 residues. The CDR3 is CASSPSYSSYNEQFF. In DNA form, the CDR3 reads TGCGCCAGCAGCCCATCTTACAGCTCCTACAATGAGCAGTTCTTC.

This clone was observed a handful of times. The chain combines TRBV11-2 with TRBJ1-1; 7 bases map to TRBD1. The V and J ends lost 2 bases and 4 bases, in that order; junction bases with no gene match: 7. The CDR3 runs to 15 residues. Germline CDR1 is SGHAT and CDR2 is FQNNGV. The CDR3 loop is CASSLLEGAGTEAFF. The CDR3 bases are TGTGCCAGCAGCTTACTTGAGGGGGCAGGCACTGAAGCTTTCTTT.

The chain's CDR3 is CSVGDRGPDTQYF. CDR3 sequence (DNA): TGCAGCGTAGGAGACAGGGGTCCAGATACGCAGTATTTT. This rearrangement joins TRBV29-1 to TRBJ2-3; 8 bases match TRBD1. Germline V CDR1 and CDR2: SQVTM, ANQGSEA. This CDR3 has 13 residues. V was clipped by 6 bases and J by 4 bases; unmatched bases: 6.

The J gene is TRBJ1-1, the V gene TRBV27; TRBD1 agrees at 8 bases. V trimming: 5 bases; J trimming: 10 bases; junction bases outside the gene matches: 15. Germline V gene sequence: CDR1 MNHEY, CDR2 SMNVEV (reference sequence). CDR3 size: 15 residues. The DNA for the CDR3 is TGTGCCAGCAGTAACAGGGGGGGAGGGCTTTTGGGAGCTTTCTTT. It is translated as CASSNRGGGLLGAFF.

The CDR3 loop is CASSTPGQPKNEKLFF. CDR3 sequence (DNA): TGTGCCAGTAGTACCCCGGGACAGCCTAAGAATGAAAAACTGTTTTTT. The V gene is TRBV19, the J gene TRBJ1-4, with 7 bases lining up with TRBD1. J was trimmed by 5 bases and V by 4 bases; bases with no gene match: 10. Germline assignment: CDR1 LNHDA and CDR2 SQIVND (reference sequence). This CDR3 has 16 amino acids.

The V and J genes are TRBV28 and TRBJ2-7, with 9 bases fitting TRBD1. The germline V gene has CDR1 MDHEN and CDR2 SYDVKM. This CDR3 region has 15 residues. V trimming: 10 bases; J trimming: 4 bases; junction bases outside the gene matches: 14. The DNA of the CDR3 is TGTGCCACGGGGAGGACAGGGGATCCTGGGTACGAGCAGTACTTC. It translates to CATGRTGDPGYEQYF.

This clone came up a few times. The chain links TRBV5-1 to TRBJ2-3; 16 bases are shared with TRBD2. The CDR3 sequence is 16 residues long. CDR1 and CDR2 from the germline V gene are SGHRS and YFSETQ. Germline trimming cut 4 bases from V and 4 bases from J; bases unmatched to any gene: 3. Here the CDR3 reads CASSPGLAGGPDTQYF. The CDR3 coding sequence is TGCGCCAGCAGCCCGGGACTAGCGGGGGGGCCAGATACGCAGTATTTT.

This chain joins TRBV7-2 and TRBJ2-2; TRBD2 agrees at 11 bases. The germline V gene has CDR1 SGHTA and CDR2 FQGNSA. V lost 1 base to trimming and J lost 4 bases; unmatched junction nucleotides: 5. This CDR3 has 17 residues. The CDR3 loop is CASSLVRTSGFTGELFF. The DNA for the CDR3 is TGTGCCAGCAGCTTAGTTAGGACTAGCGGGTTCACCGGGGAGCTGTTTTTT.